The following is a TCR beta chain sequence with its context. Its antigen remains unknown. This entry belongs to a study of vaccination and CD4 T cells after COVID-19. Study information: Fewer than ten convalescent cases were mild and one was severe, and all had been SARS-CoV-2 positive by nasal swab PCR. General study results and limits: Researchers report that a median approximately 86% of reactive clones in convalescent patients surfaced only post-vaccination.

Treatment noted: approximately nine-day PBMC culture with coronavirus spike peptide pools or control peptides (ViraFEST assay). Once cultured 9 to 11 days, CD4+ T cells underwent isolation by negative selection. Germline-derived CDR1 and CDR2 are MNHEY and SVGEGT. This CDR3 has 16 residues. V was pared by 4 bases and J by 6 bases, with 22 bases between. The Oncomine TCR Beta short-read assay sequenced DNA from cultured CD4+ T cells. TCRdb itself ran the PCR reads through MiXCR, one entry per CDR3 protein. Of 15,000 to 20,000 distinct CDR3 sequences listed, roughly 34% are singletons. Sequenced sample: CD4+ T cells from blood, cultured in vitro. This TCR came from a human donor who had recovered from COVID-19. This chain connects TRBV6-2 or TRBV6-3 to TRBJ2-7; D is ambiguous. In DNA form, the CDR3 reads TGTGCCAGCAGTTCTACCGAGCGTCCTTTCCTAGGCGAGCAGTACTTC. Encoded protein: CASSSTERPFLGEQYF.